The T cell receptor (beta chain) under discussion was sequenced for a study of metastatic and nonmetastatic thyroid tumors. This clone has a count of ten or more. Other DNA sequences of this sample code for an identical CDR3. Each patient came to thyroid surgery without any prior treatment (of any kind). TCRdb re-clonotyped the PCR reads through MiXCR. The repertoire consists of about 39,000 clones, with around 18% occurring once and the leading ten covering approximately 14%. The CDR3 spans 14 residues. V was clipped by 7 bases and J by 8 bases; unmatched bases: 7. Germline-derived CDR1 and CDR2 are SQVTM and ANQGSEA.

This chain links TRBV29-1 with TRBJ2-1; TRBD2 matches 14 bases. The receptor was isolated from a female donor with papillary thyroid cancer or a benign thyroid nodule (not recorded which). Some clones in this sample may be carry-over from other donors' samples. Sequencing was performed on tumor tissue. The chain's CDR3 is CSGRLAGGVDEQFF. In DNA form, the CDR3 reads TGCAGCGGTAGACTAGCGGGAGGGGTGGATGAGCAGTTCTTC.